Listed below are T cell receptor beta chains from one sample, sequenced in a study of T cell responses to AZD1222 COVID-19 vaccine. The repertoire was sequenced with immunoSEQ multiplex PCR; TCRdb's copy has only in-frame clones and lacks some. Here the sample spans around 80,000 clones, roughly 88% being singletons. Material: peripheral blood, obtained on day 0 of AZD1222 vaccination. The origin of the receptors is an adult in good health. Each CDR3 is given without its conserved first and last residue. Fields, in order: clone size, J gene, V gene, CDR3 protein. Clone size appears in some rows only: once, few, many, or a class for an expanded clone.

.,TRBJ2-3,TRBV4-2,ASSQPEGSDTQY
.,TRBJ1-5,TRBV7-8,ASSPNREGQPQH
.,TRBJ2-6,TRBV5-5,ASSPIGPGSGANVLT
.,TRBJ2-2,TRBV3-1/TRBV3-2,ASSQEKIAGGTGELF
.,TRBJ1-1,TRBV29-1,SVTPGGEVTEAF
.,TRBJ2-2,TRBV25-1,ASSEGTSGYTGELF
.,TRBJ1-5,TRBV7-3,ASSLIFQGAGQPQH
.,TRBJ2-1,TRBV4-2,ASSQSALAVNEQF
.,TRBJ1-6,TRBV18,ASSPVAEGNSPLH
.,TRBJ1-1,TRBV2,ASRASLTGAVAF
.,TRBJ2-7,TRBV4-1,ASSHAGPYEQY
.,TRBJ1-2,TRBV28,ASSSAPGAAPGYT
.,TRBJ2-1,TRBV3-1/TRBV3-2,ASSQEGLGNSYNEQF
.,TRBJ1-1,TRBV5-1,ASSLEGTGQAF
.,TRBJ2-1,TRBV3-1/TRBV3-2,ASSLDPIRQF
.,TRBJ1-4,TRBV7-2,ASSLAGRFRGLRANEKLF
.,TRBJ2-7,TRBV19,ASSTTLTHLEQY
.,TRBJ1-6,TRBV6-5,ASTLGHSNSPLH
.,TRBJ2-3,TRBV19,ASSYTITDTQY
.,TRBJ1-1,TRBV30,AWTGQLNTEAF
.,TRBJ2-6,TRBV7-9,ASSPKSSSGANVLT
.,TRBJ1-6,TRBV2,ATAGQPNSPLH
.,TRBJ1-1,TRBV28,ASSLYAEAF
once,TRBJ1-5,TRBV18,ASSPVGGKGSQPQH
.,TRBJ2-3,TRBV6-2/TRBV6-3,ASSREEAGELTQY
.,TRBJ2-3,TRBV7-2,ASSLLGWASGGTDTQY
.,TRBJ2-7,TRBV28,ASSLVRLAGVTLGEQY
.,TRBJ2-1,TRBV5-1,ASSLRVTYNEQF
.,TRBJ2-7,TRBV28,ASSKGTSGNYEQY